The clone carrying this T cell receptor (beta chain) was detected only a few times. The CDR3 sequence is 19 residues long. The V and J ends lost 5 bases and 7 bases, in that order; junction bases with no gene match: 17. Germline V gene lookup returns CDR1 SGHDT and CDR2 YYEEEE. The authors' processing: Amplifying reference gene primers gave estimates of nucleated cell counts. Method: immunoSEQ multiplex PCR; TCRdb's copy keeps in-frame clones and lacks some. V, J and clone size derive from that table, while D and trimming were established from the DNA sequence. The sample lists 100,000 to 150,000 clones; around nine tenths were seen once. The data are from a study of blood T cell repertoires in COVID-19. Overall study context: Samples of COVID-19 (acute and convalescent) were obtained from the United States, Italy and Spain. T cells, B-cell-depleted T cells, or PBMCs supplied cDNA or gDNA.

This sequence originates from a human donor in a cohort sampled during active COVID-19. The chain carries TRBV5-6 and TRBJ2-1, with TRBD2 matching 14 bases. The sequencing sample was made of peripheral blood. The CDR3 here is CASSPMTSGGAAFSNEQFF. For the CDR3, the DNA is TGTGCCAGCAGTCCGATGACTAGCGGGGGGGCTGCTTTTTCGAATGAGCAGTTCTTC.